The 8 T cell receptor beta chains below all came from one sample that was sequenced in a study of siplizumab effects on memory and regulatory T cells. Method: immunoSEQ multiplex PCR; TCRdb's copy keeps in-frame clones and lacks some. The data hold about 100,000 clones, with 91% observed a single time. The sample was CD4+ T cells sorted from blood. The receptors were gathered from a human donor in good health.

The table lists this clone with a count of one. This sequence joins TRBV5-1 and TRBJ2-3, with 11 bases fitting TRBD2. This CDR3 has 16 amino acids. V was clipped by 3 bases and J by 3 bases; unmatched bases: 6. Germline V gene sequence: CDR1 SGHRS, CDR2 YFSETQ. The CDR3 is CASSSRLAGTTDTQYF. Written as DNA, the CDR3 is TGCGCCAGCAGCTCCCGACTAGCGGGGACTACAGATACGCAGTATTTT.

The rearrangement uses TRBV23-1 and TRBJ2-5; perhaps D is TRBD1 or TRBD2 (5 bases each). TRBV23-1 carries the ORF label, with uncertain function. The V gene lost 1 base and the J gene lost 2 bases, with 11 bases spanning the gap. The CDR3 runs 15 residues. CDR3 sequence (DNA): TGCGCCAGCAGTCAATACGGGACGGTTCAAGAGACCCAGTACTTC. It is translated as CASSQYGTVQETQYF.

CDR3 residues: CASSRGQGFTGELFF. The DNA of the CDR3 is TGCGCCAGCAGCCGGGGACAGGGGTTCACCGGGGAGCTGTTTTTT. The chain links TRBV4-1 to TRBJ2-2, with 10 nucleotides matching TRBD1. Germline V gene data show CDR1 as MGHRA and CDR2 as YSYEKL. The CDR3 extends over 15 amino acids. V trimming: 4 bases; J trimming: 4 bases; junction bases outside the gene matches: 3.

The count of this clone is one. The CDR3 nucleotides read TGCGCCAGCAGCCAAACGGTAGCGGGGGGGCAGGAGACCCAGTACTTC. This gives the protein CASSQTVAGGQETQYF. The chain uses TRBV5-1 and TRBJ2-5, with 11 bases that match TRBD2. The CDR3 totals 16 residues. In germline, CDR1 is SGHRS, CDR2 YFSETQ. The trim removed 4 bases at V and 5 bases at J, leaving 10 bases unmatched.

V gene TRBV9 combines with J gene TRBJ2-1; TRBD2 aligns across 14 bases. The CDR3 spans 18 residues. Trimming removed 1 base from V and 0 bases from J; junction bases left unmatched: 3. Per germline, CDR1 SGDLS and CDR2 YYNGEE. The CDR3 DNA sequence: TGTGCCAGCAGCGTACTCGGGACTAGCGGGGGCTCCTACAATGAGCAGTTCTTC. Translating it yields CASSVLGTSGGSYNEQFF.

The rearrangement links TRBV2 to TRBJ1-1; D unresolved. Germline CDR1 and CDR2: SNHLY and FYNNEI. This CDR3 spans 14 amino acids. V lost 4 bases and J lost 0, with 9 bases in between. The CDR3 region has the DNA TGTGCCAGCAGTGGTCCAGGTATGAACACTGAAGCTTTCTTT. This codes for CASSGPGMNTEAFF. The full variable domain, with the rest looked up from reference TRBV2 and TRBJ1-1, is EPEVTQTPSHQVTQMGQEVILRCVPISNHLYFYWYRQILGQKVEFLVSFYNNEISEKSEIFDDQFSVERPDGSNFTLKIRSTKLEDSAMYFCASSGPGMNTEAFFGQGTRLTVV.

The table lists this clone with a count of one. The chain employs TRBV5-1 and TRBJ2-1; TRBD2 aligns across 10 bases. Looked up from germline, CDR1 is SGHRS and CDR2 is YFSETQ. V was pared by 4 bases and J by 5 bases, with 6 bases of the junction left unmatched. The CDR3 totals 15 residues. The CDR3 region is CASSRLAGANNEQFF. CDR3 sequence (DNA): TGCGCCAGCAGCCGCCTAGCGGGGGCCAACAATGAGCAGTTCTTC.

A word on this clone: At one end the junction does not follow the germline gene, possibly because of a read error. This chain connects TRBV5-8 to TRBJ2-1, with TRBD2 matching over 7 bases. The CDR3 consists of 12 residues. The V gene's germline CDR1 is SGHTS and CDR2 YDEGEE. In DNA form, the CDR3 reads TGTGCCAGCAGCTGGGACTATCGGGCTCCGGTCTTC. Its translation is CASSWDYRAPVF.